These T cell receptor beta chains were read from a single sample in a study of cytomegalovirus exposure and HLA in healthy donors. The data were produced by immunoSEQ multiplex PCR, yet TCRdb's version contains in-frame clones alone and is incomplete. The sample holds roughly 120,000 clones, more than 60% seen once. Sequenced: PBMCs. These receptors were taken from a middle-aged man in good health and CMV-seropositive. CDR3s leave out the opening cysteine and the closing phenylalanine or tryptophan. Some rows mark clone size as missing; the rest say once, few, many or name a class of expanded clone.

v_call: TRBV19
j_call: TRBJ2-7
clone_size: NA
cdr3_aa: ASRTGSVPYEQY

v_call: TRBV5-4
j_call: TRBJ2-1
clone_size: NA
cdr3_aa: ASSIGTSGGTYNEQF

v_call: TRBV10-3
j_call: TRBJ2-2
clone_size: NA
cdr3_aa: AITTGQGGTGELF

v_call: TRBV5-1
j_call: TRBJ1-1
clone_size: NA
cdr3_aa: ASSKRSQGGNTEAF

v_call: TRBV5-1
j_call: TRBJ1-1
clone_size: NA
cdr3_aa: ASSPGQGLSTEAF

v_call: TRBV27
j_call: TRBJ2-7
clone_size: NA
cdr3_aa: ASRPGYSYEQY

v_call: TRBV10-1
j_call: TRBJ2-2
clone_size: few
cdr3_aa: ASSSPNGGELF

v_call: TRBV6-5
j_call: TRBJ2-5
clone_size: few
cdr3_aa: ASSSQEIQETQY

v_call: TRBV9
j_call: TRBJ1-2
clone_size: NA
cdr3_aa: ASSVLSGFGYT

v_call: TRBV11-2
j_call: TRBJ2-5
clone_size: NA
cdr3_aa: ASSPSGVQETQY

v_call: TRBV30
j_call: TRBJ1-1
clone_size: NA
cdr3_aa: AWSVGTEAF

v_call: TRBV10-2
j_call: TRBJ1-1
clone_size: NA
cdr3_aa: ASSSQGATEAF

v_call: TRBV27
j_call: TRBJ2-1
clone_size: few
cdr3_aa: ASSLSQGNEQF

v_call: TRBV27
j_call: TRBJ1-1
clone_size: NA
cdr3_aa: ATRTGDTEAF

v_call: TRBV5-1
j_call: TRBJ1-6
clone_size: NA
cdr3_aa: ASSSGQDTGNSPLH

v_call: TRBV19
j_call: TRBJ1-1
clone_size: NA
cdr3_aa: ASSPGQGSTEAF

v_call: TRBV7-9
j_call: TRBJ2-1
clone_size: NA
cdr3_aa: ASSLGDRAHNEQF

v_call: TRBV9
j_call: TRBJ1-1
clone_size: few
cdr3_aa: ASSVTGVTNTEAF

v_call: TRBV11-1
j_call: TRBJ2-5
clone_size: NA
cdr3_aa: ASSSYGGTVQETQY

v_call: TRBV6-5
j_call: TRBJ1-3
clone_size: NA
cdr3_aa: ASRQAFSGNTIY

v_call: TRBV5-8
j_call: TRBJ2-2
clone_size: NA
cdr3_aa: ASSLGSSNTGELF

v_call: TRBV6-1
j_call: TRBJ1-5
clone_size: NA
cdr3_aa: ASSETGVNQPQH

v_call: TRBV28
j_call: TRBJ1-1
clone_size: few
cdr3_aa: ASSLTGGLFAF

v_call: TRBV2
j_call: TRBJ2-1
clone_size: NA
cdr3_aa: ASSESLAAAYNEQF

v_call: TRBV9
j_call: TRBJ2-2
clone_size: few
cdr3_aa: ASSVGRLDTGELF

v_call: TRBV14
j_call: TRBJ2-1
clone_size: NA
cdr3_aa: ASSQGLANYNEQF

v_call: TRBV19
j_call: TRBJ1-5
clone_size: NA
cdr3_aa: ASSRGQSNQPQH

v_call: TRBV19
j_call: TRBJ1-5
clone_size: NA
cdr3_aa: ASSTQGGVQPQH

v_call: TRBV2
j_call: TRBJ2-5
clone_size: NA
cdr3_aa: ASSFTSAQETQY

v_call: TRBV7-8
j_call: TRBJ2-1
clone_size: NA
cdr3_aa: ASSPGGLEQF

v_call: TRBV19
j_call: TRBJ1-5
clone_size: NA
cdr3_aa: ASSPTVNSNQPQH

v_call: TRBV27
j_call: TRBJ2-1
clone_size: NA
cdr3_aa: ASSSLAGALNEQF

v_call: TRBV9
j_call: TRBJ1-1
clone_size: NA
cdr3_aa: ASSARTGKANTEAF

v_call: TRBV5-1
j_call: TRBJ2-2
clone_size: NA
cdr3_aa: ASSLIGGRNTGELF

v_call: TRBV7-9
j_call: TRBJ2-5
clone_size: few
cdr3_aa: ASSLGAGLAGQETQY

v_call: TRBV10-3
j_call: TRBJ2-5
clone_size: NA
cdr3_aa: AIGSSGRALQETQY

v_call: TRBV7-7
j_call: TRBJ2-5
clone_size: NA
cdr3_aa: ASSPLIGGKGTQY

v_call: TRBV11-2
j_call: TRBJ1-1
clone_size: NA
cdr3_aa: ASSFPKGGWNTEAF

v_call: TRBV6-1
j_call: TRBJ2-7
clone_size: once
cdr3_aa: ASSEDRGKGEQY

v_call: TRBV7-9
j_call: TRBJ2-1
clone_size: NA
cdr3_aa: ASSPRGLGYNEQF

v_call: TRBV6-5
j_call: TRBJ1-2
clone_size: once
cdr3_aa: ASSYRRYYGYT

v_call: TRBV18
j_call: TRBJ2-3
clone_size: NA
cdr3_aa: ASSPPSPADTQY

v_call: TRBV9
j_call: TRBJ1-2
clone_size: NA
cdr3_aa: ASSGRDTTGYGYT

v_call: TRBV5-4
j_call: TRBJ1-1
clone_size: NA
cdr3_aa: ASRRDRTDTEAF

v_call: TRBV4-3
j_call: TRBJ2-2
clone_size: NA
cdr3_aa: ASSPQTGTGELF

v_call: TRBV14
j_call: TRBJ2-1
clone_size: few
cdr3_aa: ASSQDLGTGAYNEQF

v_call: TRBV4-1
j_call: TRBJ2-7
clone_size: NA
cdr3_aa: ASSQDGDRGLYEQY

v_call: TRBV6-5
j_call: TRBJ2-1
clone_size: few
cdr3_aa: ASSPLAGPPNEQF

v_call: TRBV5-1
j_call: TRBJ1-2
clone_size: NA
cdr3_aa: ASSSTGGYT

v_call: TRBV7-9
j_call: TRBJ1-2
clone_size: NA
cdr3_aa: ASSLPQLYGYT

v_call: TRBV19
j_call: TRBJ2-2
clone_size: NA
cdr3_aa: ASFTSRGWSGELF

v_call: TRBV7-2
j_call: TRBJ2-5
clone_size: few
cdr3_aa: ASRTGVSETQY

v_call: TRBV28
j_call: TRBJ2-7
clone_size: NA
cdr3_aa: ASSPPLAPRV

v_call: TRBV4-2
j_call: TRBJ2-5
clone_size: NA
cdr3_aa: ASSLAGGPGETQY

v_call: TRBV15
j_call: TRBJ2-5
clone_size: few
cdr3_aa: ATSRDRRETQY

v_call: TRBV4-3
j_call: TRBJ1-2
clone_size: few
cdr3_aa: ASSQDTGTGDGYT

v_call: TRBV7-9
j_call: TRBJ2-1
clone_size: few
cdr3_aa: ASSLEGTSQF

v_call: TRBV19
j_call: TRBJ2-3
clone_size: few
cdr3_aa: ASTKIWDRGTDTQY

v_call: TRBV19
j_call: TRBJ1-5
clone_size: NA
cdr3_aa: ASSDHRYSNQPQH

v_call: TRBV2
j_call: TRBJ2-3
clone_size: NA
cdr3_aa: ASRERRVFVTDTPY